A selection of T cell receptor beta chains follows, all from one sample in a study of technical replicates of blood from several donors. Generated by immunoSEQ multiplex PCR, the TCRdb table keeps only in-frame clones and is missing some. The data hold tens of thousands of clones, with about 95% observed a single time. The specimen sequenced was T cells isolated from PBMCs. These receptors were obtained from a human donor in good health. CDR3s include the opening cysteine and the closing phenylalanine or tryptophan. The listing skips clone size in some rows; elsewhere it reads once, few, many or a size class.

V,size,J,length,CDR3
TRBV28,-,TRBJ1-2,11,CASSAGTGNTF
TRBV28,-,TRBJ1-1,16,CASSLLTGGGETEAFF
TRBV9,-,TRBJ2-2,13,CASEEPNTGELFF
TRBV6-5,-,TRBJ2-3,15,CASSYYGQPTDTQYF
TRBV5-4,-,TRBJ1-5,13,CASSSGYGQPQHF
TRBV14,-,TRBJ2-3,19,CASSQPWSSGALFTDTQYF
TRBV29-1,-,TRBJ2-7,12,CSVAPGGYEQYF
TRBV7-9,-,TRBJ1-1,14,CASSPKGGAAEAFF
TRBV9,-,TRBJ2-3,12,CASSPYTDTQYF
TRBV15,-,TRBJ1-4,14,CATSRTGLWEKLFF
TRBV18,-,TRBJ2-6,17,CASSPPLTVSGANVLTF
TRBV6-6,-,TRBJ1-1,12,CASNSGTGGIFF
TRBV9,-,TRBJ2-5,18,CASSVPPLRGLVQETQYF
TRBV9,-,TRBJ1-1,14,CASSVVGGNTEAFF
TRBV28,-,TRBJ2-7,14,CASSLSRGSNEQYF
TRBV5-1,-,TRBJ2-6,20,CASSRGILGQGRYGANVLTF
TRBV5-6,-,TRBJ2-7,16,CASTNMGTGRDYEQYF
TRBV11-2,-,TRBJ1-1,14,CASSFQGAGTEAFF
TRBV10-3,-,TRBJ1-1,13,CAVQNRDNTEAFF
TRBV29-1,-,TRBJ2-2,13,CSVQRSGAGELFF
TRBV28,-,TRBJ1-1,11,CASNSSPGAFF
TRBV7-9,-,TRBJ2-7,15,CASSVASGPSYEQYF
TRBV28,once,TRBJ2-3,21,CASSSRWRGLAGLQPTDTQYF
TRBV29-1,-,TRBJ2-7,16,CSVDGRGRGGIYEQYF
TRBV7-9,-,TRBJ2-7,13,CASSIKGEGEQYF
TRBV28,once,TRBJ2-7,15,CASRGASDVAYEQYF
TRBV7-9,-,TRBJ2-5,16,CASSLRQSARVETQYF
TRBV15,-,TRBJ2-6,16,CATSRDRRTWANVLTF
TRBV20-1,-,TRBJ1-4,10,CSVINEKLFF
TRBV5-1,-,TRBJ2-1,12,CASSLDRSEQFF
TRBV5-1,once,TRBJ1-3,15,CASSLKGVTGNTIYF
TRBV9,-,TRBJ1-2,13,CASSQDSNYGYTF
TRBV13,-,TRBJ1-5,13,CASSLGLKQPQHF
TRBV7-9,-,TRBJ2-5,12,CASSLAPYAQYF
TRBV5-1,once,TRBJ2-3,15,CASRSSGSMADTQYF
TRBV11-3,-,TRBJ1-1,15,CASSARGQKNTEAFF
TRBV7-9,-,TRBJ2-1,13,CASSITGYNEQFF
TRBV5-4,-,TRBJ2-7,13,CASSIDSFYEQYF
TRBV9,-,TRBJ2-1,16,CASSVKAGGLSNEQFF
TRBV28,-,TRBJ2-1,19,CASSFPNRLAGGPSNEQFF
TRBV20-1,-,TRBJ1-2,11,CSAAGVGGYTF
TRBV7-9,-,TRBJ2-1,15,CASSLVAGERNEQFF
TRBV6-6,-,TRBJ1-1,14,CASTAGGADTEAFF
TRBV5-6,-,TRBJ2-7,13,CASSQTGNNEQYF
TRBV7-8,once,TRBJ2-5,14,CASSRTSGQETQYF
TRBV5-6,-,TRBJ1-2,14,CASSQMRPGYGYTF
TRBV28,-,TRBJ1-1,15,CASSPLRGMNTEAFF
TRBV13,-,TRBJ1-3,16,CASRHAVGRSGNTIYF
TRBV9,-,TRBJ1-2,16,CASSVGSGGGARGYTF
TRBV6-5,-,TRBJ1-2,15,CASSPLGQLNYGYTF
TRBV28,-,TRBJ2-6,15,CASSPSGSGANVLTF
TRBV10-3,once,TRBJ1-1,12,CAIRMTGAEAFF
TRBV7-9,-,TRBJ2-7,14,CASSLLAGNYEQYF
TRBV29-1,-,TRBJ1-2,15,CSAREGTADLYGYTF
TRBV5-1,-,TRBJ1-4,14,CASSLTVRSEKLFF
TRBV15,-,TRBJ1-6,21,CATSRGLPGQHLRAYNSPLHF
TRBV28,-,TRBJ2-1,14,CASSLLEGYNEQFF
TRBV15,-,TRBJ2-1,13,CATSSFSYNEQFF
TRBV9,-,TRBJ2-5,13,CASSVVCQETQYF
TRBV5-1,-,TRBJ2-1,20,CASSVRLAGGSRISYNEQFF